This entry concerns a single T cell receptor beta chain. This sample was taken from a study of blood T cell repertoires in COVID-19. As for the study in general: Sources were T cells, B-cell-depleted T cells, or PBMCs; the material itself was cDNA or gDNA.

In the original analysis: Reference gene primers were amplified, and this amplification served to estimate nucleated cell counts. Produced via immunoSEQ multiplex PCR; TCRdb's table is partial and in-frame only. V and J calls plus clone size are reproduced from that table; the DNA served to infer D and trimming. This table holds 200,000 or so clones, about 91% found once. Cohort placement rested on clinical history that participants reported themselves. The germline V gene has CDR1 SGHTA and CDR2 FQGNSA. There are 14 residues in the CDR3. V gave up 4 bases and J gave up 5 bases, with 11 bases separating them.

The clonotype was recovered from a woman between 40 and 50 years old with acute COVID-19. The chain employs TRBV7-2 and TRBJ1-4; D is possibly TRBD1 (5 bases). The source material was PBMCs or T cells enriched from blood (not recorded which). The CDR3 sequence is CASSSTALNEKLFF. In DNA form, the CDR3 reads TGTGCCAGCAGCTCGACAGCGTTGAATGAAAAACTGTTTTTT.